The clone carrying this TCR beta chain was seen a single time. In Seattle, patients joined the study during active infection and were tracked longitudinally. Original methodology: Reference gene primers were amplified, and this amplification served to estimate nucleated cell counts. Repertoires were generated with immunoSEQ multiplex PCR, while TCRdb's copy carries only in-frame clones and drops some. The V and J calls and clone size are taken from that table; D and trimming were inferred from the DNA. The repertoire holds hundreds of thousands of clones, with roughly 90% as singletons. This specimen belongs to a study of blood T cell repertoires in COVID-19. Across the study: Whether acute or convalescent, the COVID-19 samples came from the United States, Italy and Spain. In each case, the material was cDNA or gDNA derived from T cells, B-cell-depleted T cells, or PBMCs.

Germline trimming cut 2 bases from V and 3 bases from J; bases unmatched to any gene: 2. The length of the CDR3 is 15 residues. Germline CDR1 reads KGHSH; CDR2 reads LQKENI. Sequenced: peripheral blood. The chain employs TRBV18 and TRBJ2-3; 10 bases line up with TRBD2. This clonotype was sampled from a woman aged 40 to 50 with COVID-19, enrolled during active disease. Here the CDR3 reads CASSPIAGGTDTQYF. The CDR3 DNA reads TGTGCCAGCTCACCAATAGCGGGAGGAACAGATACGCAGTATTTT.